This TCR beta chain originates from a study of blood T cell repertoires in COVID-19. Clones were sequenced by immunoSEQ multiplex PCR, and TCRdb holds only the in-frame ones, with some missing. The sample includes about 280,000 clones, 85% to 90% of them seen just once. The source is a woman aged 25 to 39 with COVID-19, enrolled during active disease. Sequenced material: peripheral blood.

In DNA, the CDR3 is TGTGCCAGCAGTTTACTCAGGGGGGAAGCTTTCTTT. Translating it yields CASSLLRGEAFF. The gene calls are TRBV28 and TRBJ1-1; 7 bases line up with TRBD1. The CDR3 is 12 residues long. Trimming took 2 bases from V and 8 from J; bases not matched to a gene: 2. The germline gives CDR1 MDHEN, CDR2 SYDVKM.